The rows below give T cell receptor beta chains drawn from one sample of a study of cytomegalovirus exposure and HLA in healthy donors. The data were produced by immunoSEQ multiplex PCR, yet TCRdb's version contains in-frame clones alone and is incomplete. Of around 150,000 clones in the sample, 75% to 85% are singletons; the top ten hold less than 10%. The sequencing sample was made of PBMCs. The receptor set was obtained from a woman between 45 and 65 years old in good health and CMV-seropositive. Each CDR3 is given with its conserved first and last residue. D genes are given only for firm matches. Part of the rows lack a size; the others show once, few, many or a class for expanded clones.

J gene | D gene | clone size | V gene | CDR3 protein | CDR3 DNA
TRBJ2-5 | - | - | TRBV19 | CASRGTEQGTQYF | TGTGCCAGTCGGGGGACAGAGCAAGGGACCCAGTACTTC
TRBJ2-1 | TRBD2 | - | TRBV14 | CASSRRLTSGRNEQFF | TGTGCCAGCAGCCGCCGTCTAACTAGCGGGAGGAATGAGCAGTTCTTC
TRBJ2-3 | - | - | TRBV5-8 | CASSPYGGRDTQYF | TGTGCCAGCAGCCCTTATGGAGGGAGAGATACGCAGTATTTT
TRBJ2-7 | TRBD1 | - | TRBV10-3 | CAIKRDREQSGEQYF | TGTGCCATCAAACGTGACAGGGAACAATCTGGCGAGCAGTACTTC
TRBJ2-7 | TRBD1 | - | TRBV11-3 | CASSPGAGQGGYEQYF | TGTGCCAGCAGCCCGGGGGCGGGACAGGGGGGCTACGAGCAGTACTTC
TRBJ2-3 | - | - | TRBV28 | CASSSRGLGTDTQYF | TGTGCCAGCAGTTCGAGGGGGTTGGGCACAGATACGCAGTATTTT
TRBJ2-3 | TRBD1 | - | TRBV7-6 | CASSRGQPEDTQYF | TGTGCCAGCAGCCGGGGACAGCCGGAAGATACGCAGTATTTT
TRBJ2-1 | - | few | TRBV7-9 | CASSSDTSYRNEQFF | TGTGCCAGCAGCTCCGATACTAGCTATCGCAATGAGCAGTTCTTC
TRBJ2-7 | TRBD1 | once | TRBV18 | CASSPLQGDYEQYF | TGTGCCAGCTCACCATTACAGGGGGACTACGAGCAGTACTTC
TRBJ2-1 | - | once | TRBV7-6 | CASSLGLPGTLDNEQFF | TGTGCCAGCAGCCTAGGTCTACCCGGGACACTCGACAATGAGCAGTTCTTC
TRBJ2-5 | TRBD2 | - | TRBV7-2 | CASSLVGTSARETQYF | TGTGCCAGCAGCTTAGTCGGGACTAGCGCTCGGGAGACCCAGTACTTC
TRBJ1-4 | TRBD1 | - | TRBV2 | CASSEGGQGPKLFF | TGTGCCAGCAGTGAAGGGGGACAGGGTCCAAAACTGTTTTTT
TRBJ1-3 | TRBD1 | - | TRBV5-1 | CASSSGQLSGNTIYF | TGCGCCAGCAGCTCGGGACAGCTCTCTGGAAACACCATATATTTT
TRBJ2-7 | TRBD1 | - | TRBV5-6 | CASSRDRVAYEQYF | TGTGCCAGCAGCAGAGACAGGGTAGCCTACGAGCAGTACTTC
TRBJ2-2 | TRBD1 | - | TRBV5-6 | CASSLRDRDTGELFF | TGTGCCAGCAGCTTGAGGGACAGGGACACCGGGGAGCTGTTTTTT
TRBJ2-1 | TRBD2 | - | TRBV7-6 | CASSLQNRDYRSPEQFF | TGTGCCAGCAGCTTACAAAACCGGGACTATAGATCTCCTGAGCAGTTCTTC
TRBJ2-7 | TRBD1 | - | TRBV6-5 | CASNRQGWSQEQYF | TGTGCCAGCAACCGACAGGGATGGAGTCAAGAGCAGTACTTC
TRBJ1-4 | - | - | TRBV6-1 | CASIRGGATNEKLFF | TGTGCCAGCATTCGGGGGGGTGCGACTAATGAAAAACTGTTTTTT
TRBJ2-6 | TRBD1 | - | TRBV27 | CASSRGTGAISGANGLTF | TGTGCCAGCAGTCGGGGGACAGGGGCCATCTCTGGGGCCAACGGCCTGACTTTC
TRBJ2-1 | - | - | TRBV15 | CATSREGGGARNEQFF | TGTGCCACCAGCAGAGAGGGAGGGGGGGCTAGGAATGAGCAGTTCTTC
TRBJ1-1 | TRBD1 | - | TRBV27 | CASSGGTGIEAEAFF | TGTGCCAGCAGTGGCGGGACAGGGATTGAGGCTGAAGCTTTCTTT
TRBJ2-7 | TRBD2 | - | TRBV19 | CASSRLAGGPYEQYF | TGTGCCAGTAGTAGACTAGCGGGGGGACCCTACGAGCAGTACTTC
TRBJ2-3 | TRBD2 | - | TRBV19 | CASSSLGTSQDTQYF | TGTGCCAGTAGTTCCCTGGGGACTAGCCAAGATACGCAGTATTTT
TRBJ2-1 | - | few | TRBV6-1 | CASSEGPRLNEQFF | TGTGCCAGCAGTGAAGGGCCACGCCTTAATGAGCAGTTCTTC
TRBJ2-2 | - | - | TRBV6-5 | CATLLPKGGTGELFF | TGTGCCACTCTCTTGCCCAAAGGGGGCACCGGGGAGCTGTTTTTT
TRBJ2-5 | - | - | TRBV2 | CASSGESQETQYF | TGTGCCAGCAGTGGGGAGTCTCAAGAGACCCAGTACTTC
TRBJ2-5 | TRBD2 | - | TRBV7-6 | CASSSLAGGETQYF | TGTGCCAGCAGCTCATTAGCGGGAGGAGAGACCCAGTACTTC
TRBJ1-5 | TRBD1 | - | TRBV15 | CATSRGTGRQPQHF | TGTGCCACCAGCAGAGGGACAGGGCGTCAGCCCCAGCATTTT
TRBJ2-7 | - | - | TRBV27 | CASSLGGAEQYF | TGTGCCAGCAGTTTAGGCGGGGCCGAGCAGTACTTC
TRBJ1-6 | - | - | TRBV6-6 | CASRLRGSSPLHF | TGTGCCAGCCGTCTTAGGGGTAGTTCACCCCTCCACTTT
TRBJ1-5 | TRBD1 | - | TRBV7-9 | CASSLGVQGAKERQPQHF | TGTGCCAGCAGCTTAGGGGTCCAGGGGGCGAAAGAACGTCAGCCCCAGCATTTT
TRBJ1-2 | TRBD1 | - | TRBV9 | CASSVAGQAGGYTF | TGTGCCAGCAGCGTAGCCGGACAGGCCGGGGGCTACACCTTC
TRBJ2-1 | TRBD2 | - | TRBV15 | CATSRDKGLQEQFF | TGTGCCACCAGCAGAGATAAGGGACTACAAGAGCAGTTCTTC
TRBJ2-2 | - | - | TRBV27 | CASKVVRLSGELFF | TGTGCCAGCAAAGTGGTGCGGTTGTCCGGGGAGCTGTTTTTT
TRBJ1-5 | - | - | TRBV19 | CASSTGRGQPQHF | TGTGCCAGTAGTACAGGGAGGGGTCAGCCCCAGCATTTT
TRBJ1-2 | - | - | TRBV7-9 | CAGGGQDRYYGYTF | TGTGCCGGCGGGGGCCAAGACAGATACTATGGCTACACCTTC
TRBJ2-2 | TRBD1 | - | TRBV15 | CATSRDSGGETGELFF | TGTGCCACCAGCAGAGATTCAGGGGGCGAGACCGGGGAGCTGTTTTTT
TRBJ2-1 | TRBD2 | - | TRBV10-3 | CAISEMGLAGPSSYNEQFF | TGTGCCATCAGTGAGATGGGACTAGCTGGTCCCAGCTCCTACAATGAGCAGTTCTTC
TRBJ1-1 | TRBD1 | - | TRBV7-9 | CASSLGTGGDTEAFF | TGTGCCAGCAGCTTAGGTACAGGGGGTGACACTGAAGCTTTCTTT